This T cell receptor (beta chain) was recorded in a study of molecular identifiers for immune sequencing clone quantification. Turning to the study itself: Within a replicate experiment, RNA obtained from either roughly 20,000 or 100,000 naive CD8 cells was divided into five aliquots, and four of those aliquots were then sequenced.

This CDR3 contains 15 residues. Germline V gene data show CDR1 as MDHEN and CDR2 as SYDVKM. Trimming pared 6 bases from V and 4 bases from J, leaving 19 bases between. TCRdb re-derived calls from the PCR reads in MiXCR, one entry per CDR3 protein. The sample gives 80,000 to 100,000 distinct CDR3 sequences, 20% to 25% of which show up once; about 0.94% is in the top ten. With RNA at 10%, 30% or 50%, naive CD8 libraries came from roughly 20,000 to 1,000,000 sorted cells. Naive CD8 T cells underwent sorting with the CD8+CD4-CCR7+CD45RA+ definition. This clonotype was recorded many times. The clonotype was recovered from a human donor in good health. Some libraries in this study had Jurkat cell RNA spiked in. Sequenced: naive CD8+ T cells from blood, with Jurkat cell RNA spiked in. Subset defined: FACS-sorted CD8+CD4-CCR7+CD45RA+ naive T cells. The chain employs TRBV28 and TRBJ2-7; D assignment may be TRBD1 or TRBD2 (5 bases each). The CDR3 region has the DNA TGTGCCAGCAGGTGGGACCCTTCAGAGGAGTACGAGCAGTACTTC. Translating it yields CASRWDPSEEYEQYF.